The source of this T cell receptor (beta chain) is a study of blood T cell repertoires in COVID-19. Study information: Sources were T cells, B-cell-depleted T cells, or PBMCs; the material itself was cDNA or gDNA.

As to this clone: This same CDR3 is encoded by further DNA sequences in the sample.

Seattle patient enrollment occurred during active infection, with longitudinal follow-up thereafter. Using immunoSEQ multiplex PCR, the repertoire was profiled, and TCRdb retains in-frame clones only, with some absent. The profile shows roughly 150,000 clones, roughly 86% of them singletons. Looked up from germline, CDR1 is KGHSH and CDR2 is LQKENI. The V end lost 3 bases, the J end lost 4 bases, and 9 bases lay between the germline ends. This CDR3 region has 13 residues. Input material: peripheral blood. The source of this sequence is a woman older than 75 with COVID-19, enrolled during active disease. This chain links TRBV18 with TRBJ1-1; D is possibly TRBD1 (6 bases). DNA of the CDR3: TGTGCCAGCTCACCGTTAGGGGGCACTGAAGCTTTCTTT. Translating gives CASSPLGGTEAFF.